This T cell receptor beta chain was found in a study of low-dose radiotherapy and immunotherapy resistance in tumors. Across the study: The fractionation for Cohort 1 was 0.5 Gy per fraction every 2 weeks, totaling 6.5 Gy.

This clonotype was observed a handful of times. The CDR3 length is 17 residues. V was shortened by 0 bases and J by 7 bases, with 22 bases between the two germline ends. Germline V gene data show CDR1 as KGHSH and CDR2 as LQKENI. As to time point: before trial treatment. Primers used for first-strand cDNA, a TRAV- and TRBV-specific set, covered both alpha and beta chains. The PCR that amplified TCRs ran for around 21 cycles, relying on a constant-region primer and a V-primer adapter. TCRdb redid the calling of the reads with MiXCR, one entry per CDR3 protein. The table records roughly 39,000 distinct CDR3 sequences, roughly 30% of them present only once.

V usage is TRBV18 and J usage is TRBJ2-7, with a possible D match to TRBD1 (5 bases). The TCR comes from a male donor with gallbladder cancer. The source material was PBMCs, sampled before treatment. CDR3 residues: CASSPPGAQGSFREQYF. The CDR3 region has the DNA TGTGCCAGCTCACCACCCGGCGCCCAGGGAAGTTTTAGGGAGCAGTACTTC. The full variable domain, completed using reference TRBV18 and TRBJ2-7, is NAGVMQNPRHLVRRRGQEARLRCSPMKGHSHVYWYRQLPEEGLKFMVYLQKENIIDESGMPKERFSAEFPKEGPSILRIQQVVRGDSAAYFCASSPPGAQGSFREQYFGPGTRLTVT.